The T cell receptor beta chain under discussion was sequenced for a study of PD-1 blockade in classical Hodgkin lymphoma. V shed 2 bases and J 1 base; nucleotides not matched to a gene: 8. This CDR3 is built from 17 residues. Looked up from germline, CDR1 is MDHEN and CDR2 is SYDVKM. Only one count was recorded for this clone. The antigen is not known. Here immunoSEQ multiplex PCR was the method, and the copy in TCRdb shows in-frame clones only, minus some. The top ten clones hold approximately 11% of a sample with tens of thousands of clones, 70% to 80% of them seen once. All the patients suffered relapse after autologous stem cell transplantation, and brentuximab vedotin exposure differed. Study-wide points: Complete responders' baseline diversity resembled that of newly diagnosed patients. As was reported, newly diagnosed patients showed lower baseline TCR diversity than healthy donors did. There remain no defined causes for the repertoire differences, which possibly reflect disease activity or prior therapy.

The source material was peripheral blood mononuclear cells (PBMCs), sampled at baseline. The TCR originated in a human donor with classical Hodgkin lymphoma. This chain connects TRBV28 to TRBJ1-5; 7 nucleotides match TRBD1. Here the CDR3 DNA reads TGTGCCAGCAGTTTAAGGATGTACAGGGGAAGCAATCAGCCCCAGCATTTT. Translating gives CASSLRMYRGSNQPQHF.